The 18 T cell receptor beta chains in this list originate from one sample, sequenced in a study of blood T cell repertoires in COVID-19. Data came from immunoSEQ multiplex PCR; TCRdb stores just in-frame clones and leaves some out. The sample contains under 350,000 clones, approximately 90% of which appear only once. The sequencing input was peripheral blood. Receptor source: a woman younger than 45 with COVID-19, enrolled during active disease.

Details on this clone: Distinct nucleotide sequences in the sample also encode this CDR3. The chain joins TRBV20-1 to TRBJ2-7, with D unclear. V was pared by 3 bases and J by 2 bases, with 5 bases between. The germline V gene has CDR1 DFQATT and CDR2 SNEGSKA (reference sequence). CDR3 length: 11 amino acids. CDR3 DNA: TGCAGTGCTAGGGCCACCTACGAGCAGTACTTC. It is translated as CSARATYEQYF.

The V gene is TRBV2, the J gene TRBJ1-3; D unclear. V lost 3 bases to trimming and J lost 1 base, with 10 bases between them. CDR1 is SNHLY and CDR2 is FYNNEI in the germline V gene. The CDR3 has 15 amino acids. CDR3 residues: CASSEQDLSGNTIYF. DNA of the CDR3: TGTGCCAGCAGTGAGCAGGATTTGTCTGGAAACACCATATATTTT.

The chain has TRBV30 and TRBJ1-5; D might be TRBD1 (6 bases). Deletions cut 2 bases from V and 0 bases from J, with 8 bases between. Germline CDR1 is GTSNPN and CDR2 is SVGIG (reference sequence). There are 14 residues in the CDR3. CDR3 coding DNA: TGTGCCTGGAGTCGGACAGATAGCAATCAGCCCCAGCATTTT. This sequence encodes CAWSRTDSNQPQHF.

V gene TRBV18 combines with J gene TRBJ2-5, with 9 bases matching TRBD2. The CDR3 runs 14 residues. The germline CDR1 and CDR2 sequences are KGHSH and LQKENI. Trimming at V came to 2 bases and at J to 5 bases, leaving 3 bases not matched to a gene. The CDR3 region is CASSPTSGWETQYF. The CDR3 region has the DNA TGTGCCAGCTCACCAACTAGCGGGTGGGAGACCCAGTACTTC.

This clone was seen once. The chain recombines TRBV9 with TRBJ1-3; D remains ambiguous. Germline CDR1 SGDLS, CDR2 YYNGEE. V lost 0 bases to trimming and J lost 0 bases, with 10 bases between them. The CDR3 is 16 amino acids. This CDR3 reads CASSVAAASSGNTIYF. Written as DNA, the CDR3 is TGTGCCAGCAGCGTAGCTGCAGCGAGCTCTGGAAACACCATATATTTT.

This sequence joins TRBV7-2 and TRBJ2-3; possible D gene TRBD2, 5 bases. With 1 base removed from V and 5 bases from J, the gap between germline ends came to 7 bases. Germline V gene lookup returns CDR1 SGHTA and CDR2 FQGNSA. The CDR3 has 13 amino acids. CDR3 sequence reads: CASSLVAGDTQYF. The CDR3 region has the DNA TGTGCCAGCAGCTTAGTCGCGGGAGATACGCAGTATTTT. The variable domain in full, completed from reference TRBV7-2 and TRBJ2-3, reads GAGVSQSPSNKVTEKGKDVELRCDPISGHTALYWYRQSLGQGLEFLIYFQGNSAPDKSGLPSDRFSAERTGGSVSTLTIQRTQQEDSAVYLCASSLVAGDTQYFGPGTRLTVL.

This clone came up a few times. The chain employs TRBV28 and TRBJ1-3; D gene uncertain. The V end was cut by 3 bases, the J end by 0 bases, with 9 bases between. The CDR3 covers 15 residues. Germline V gene lookup returns CDR1 MDHEN and CDR2 SYDVKM. Written as DNA, the CDR3 is TGTGCCAGCAGTTTCGGAGGGAGCTCTGGAAACACCATATATTTT. Amino acids: CASSFGGSSGNTIYF.

The chain joins TRBV28 to TRBJ1-2; 8 bases agree with TRBD1. This CDR3 comprises 13 residues. After removal of 7 bases from V and 4 bases from J, the junction contained 5 bases not matched to a gene. CDR1 and CDR2 (germline): MDHEN, SYDVKM. The CDR3 spells CASTMDRVYGYTF. In nucleotides, the CDR3 is TGTGCCAGCACCATGGACAGGGTCTATGGCTACACCTTC.

This chain links TRBV18 with TRBJ1-1; TRBD1 is a possible D gene (5 bases). CDR1 is KGHSH and CDR2 is LQKENI in the germline V gene. This CDR3 region has 15 residues. Between the trimmed V and J ends, which lost 3 bases and 2 bases, there was a span of 13 bases. This CDR3 is CASSPTRESNTEAFF. The CDR3 coding sequence is TGTGCCAGCTCACCCACCAGGGAATCTAACACTGAAGCTTTCTTT. Variable domain in full (rest from reference TRBV18 and TRBJ1-1): NAGVMQNPRHLVRRRGQEARLRCSPMKGHSHVYWYRQLPEEGLKFMVYLQKENIIDESGMPKERFSAEFPKEGPSILRIQQVVRGDSAAYFCASSPTRESNTEAFFGQGTRLTVV.

The V call is TRBV10-3, the J call TRBJ2-1, with 14 bases aligning to TRBD2. Unmatched junction bases numbered 6, after V lost 10 bases and J lost 4 bases. Germline CDR1 and CDR2: ENHRY and SYGVKD. The CDR3 runs 15 residues. CDR3 sequence reads: CATGTSGSGYNEQFF. The CDR3 DNA follows: TGTGCCACCGGGACTAGCGGGAGTGGGTACAATGAGCAGTTCTTC.

The rearrangement uses TRBV4-2 and TRBJ1-1; possible D gene TRBD1, 5 bases. Per germline, CDR1 LGHNA and CDR2 YNFKEQ. V was cut by 0 bases and J by 4 bases, with 9 bases left in between. The CDR3 runs 14 residues. The CDR3 DNA is TGTGCCAGCAGCCAAGATGGGGGGAGCACTGAAGCTTTCTTT. Its protein is CASSQDGGSTEAFF.

V gene TRBV9 combines with J gene TRBJ1-2, with a possible D match to TRBD1 (6 bases). V lost 3 bases and J 4 bases, leaving 13 bases between the germline ends. The CDR3 runs 14 residues. The V gene's germline CDR1 is SGDLS and CDR2 YYNGEE. The CDR3 loop reads CASSGRLGAYGYTF. CDR3 nucleotides: TGTGCCAGCAGCGGGAGGCTGGGGGCCTATGGCTACACCTTC.

This chain uses TRBV20-1 with TRBJ1-1, with D hard to call. The CDR3 consists of 12 residues. Trimming removed 3 bases from V and 1 base from J, with 6 bases in between. Germline CDR1 DFQATT, CDR2 SNEGSKA (reference sequence). For the CDR3, the DNA is TGCAGTGCTAGTAACAAGAACACTGAAGCTTTCTTT. Translating gives CSASNKNTEAFF.

CDR3 amino acids: CASRPTSGVGELFF. The CDR3 nucleotides are TGTGCCAGCAGACCGACTAGCGGGGTCGGGGAGCTGTTTTTT. This rearrangement joins TRBV27 to TRBJ2-2; 11 bases match TRBD2. V lost 6 bases and J lost 7; bases outside the gene matches: 4. This CDR3 has 14 amino acids. Per the germline V gene, CDR1 is MNHEY and CDR2 is SMNVEV (reference sequence).

V is TRBV10-3 and J is TRBJ1-2; D unresolved. The CDR3 loop spans 14 amino acids. Looked up from germline, CDR1 is ENHRY and CDR2 is SYGVKD. Trimming cost V 10 bases and J 1 base, with 16 bases left between them. The chain's CDR3 is CASNEASDNYGYTF. The CDR3 DNA reads TGTGCCAGCAACGAGGCAAGCGATAACTATGGCTACACCTTC.

The chain links TRBV25-1 to TRBJ1-6; 7 positions agree with TRBD1. The V segment lost 5 bases and the J segment 5 bases; nucleotides outside the gene matches: 6. Germline V CDR1 and CDR2: MGHDK, SYGVNS. The CDR3 is made up of 15 amino acids. In nucleotides, the CDR3 is TGTGCCAGCAGTCCCCGGGACAGAGATAATTCACCCCTCCACTTT. Its translation: CASSPRDRDNSPLHF.

This rearrangement joins TRBV4-1 to TRBJ2-1; weak D call: TRBD2 (5 bases). The germline CDR1 and CDR2 sequences are MGHRA and YSYEKL. V shed 0 bases and J shed 7 bases, with 7 bases lying between them. This CDR3 is built from 13 residues. Here the CDR3 DNA reads TGCGCCAGCAGCCAAGAACGGGGAAATGAGCAGTTCTTC. Its translation is CASSQERGNEQFF.

The chain has TRBV9 and TRBJ2-3; the D is unclear. Deletions cut 2 bases from V and 0 bases from J, with 10 bases between. Germline loops: CDR1 SGDLS, CDR2 YYNGEE. The CDR3 contains 15 residues. The CDR3, as DNA: TGTGCCAGCAGCGTCCTTGCAGCGAGCACAGATACGCAGTATTTT. This codes for CASSVLAASTDTQYF.